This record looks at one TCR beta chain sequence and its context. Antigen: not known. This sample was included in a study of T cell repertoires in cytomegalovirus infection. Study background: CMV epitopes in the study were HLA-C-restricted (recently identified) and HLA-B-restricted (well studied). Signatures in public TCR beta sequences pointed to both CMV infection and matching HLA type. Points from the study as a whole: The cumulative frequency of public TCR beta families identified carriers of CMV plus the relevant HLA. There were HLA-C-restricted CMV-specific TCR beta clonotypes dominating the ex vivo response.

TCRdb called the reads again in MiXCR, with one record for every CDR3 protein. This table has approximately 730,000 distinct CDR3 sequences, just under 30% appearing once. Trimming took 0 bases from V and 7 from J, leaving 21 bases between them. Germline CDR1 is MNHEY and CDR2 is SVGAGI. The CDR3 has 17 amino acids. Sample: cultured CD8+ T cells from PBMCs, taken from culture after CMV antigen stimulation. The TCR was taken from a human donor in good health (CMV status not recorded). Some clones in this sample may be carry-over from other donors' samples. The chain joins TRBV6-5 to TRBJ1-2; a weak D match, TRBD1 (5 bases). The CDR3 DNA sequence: TGTGCCAGCAGTTACTCCCCCTTCGGGGGTCCCAAGGGTGGCTACACCTTC. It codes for CASSYSPFGGPKGGYTF.